A selection of T cell receptor beta chains follows, all from one sample in a study of T cell clones after liver transplantation. Clones were sequenced by immunoSEQ multiplex PCR, and TCRdb holds only the in-frame ones, with some missing. The sample has 85,000 to 130,000 clones, 75% to 90% seen once; the top ten hold over 0.9%. Material: CD4+ T cells from blood, obtained before liver transplant. The origin of the receptors is a human donor who received a liver transplant. Both conserved end residues are part of each CDR3. A D gene is named only where the DNA matches it firmly. Some rows mark clone size as missing; the rest say once, few, many or name a class of expanded clone.

cdr3_nt: TGTGCCAGCAGCGCCGACAGGGGAAGCTCCTATAATTCACCCCTCCACTTT
cdr3_aa: CASSADRGSSYNSPLHF
j_call: TRBJ1-6
v_call: TRBV9
d_call: TRBD1
clone_size: .

cdr3_nt: TGTGCCTGGCTGACTAGCGGGAGTGGGACCCAGTACTTC
cdr3_aa: CAWLTSGSGTQYF
j_call: TRBJ2-5
v_call: TRBV30
d_call: TRBD2
clone_size: .

cdr3_nt: TGCGCCAGCAGCGGGGCAGGAAAAACTGGAAACACCATATATTTT
cdr3_aa: CASSGAGKTGNTIYF
j_call: TRBJ1-3
v_call: TRBV5-1
d_call: .
clone_size: few

cdr3_nt: TGCAGCGTTGAGAGGGCCGCGAACACCGGGGAGCTGTTTTTT
cdr3_aa: CSVERAANTGELFF
j_call: TRBJ2-2
v_call: TRBV29-1
d_call: .
clone_size: .

cdr3_nt: TGTGCCAGCAGTGGGGGCGGGGCTAATAATCAGCCCCAGCATTTT
cdr3_aa: CASSGGGANNQPQHF
j_call: TRBJ1-5
v_call: TRBV28
d_call: .
clone_size: .

cdr3_nt: TGTGCCAGCAGCCTACCCGGGTCGGCCCTCTACAATGAGCAGTTCTTC
cdr3_aa: CASSLPGSALYNEQFF
j_call: TRBJ2-1
v_call: TRBV11-2
d_call: .
clone_size: .

cdr3_nt: TGTGCCAGCTCACAACGGGGGCTCACAATGGGCACTGAAGCTTTCTTT
cdr3_aa: CASSQRGLTMGTEAFF
j_call: TRBJ1-1
v_call: TRBV18
d_call: .
clone_size: .

cdr3_nt: TGCGCCAGCAGCTTAGGGACAGCAAACACTGAAGCTTTCTTT
cdr3_aa: CASSLGTANTEAFF
j_call: TRBJ1-1
v_call: TRBV5-1
d_call: TRBD1
clone_size: .

cdr3_nt: TGTGCCAGCAGCTTAGTCCCTAGCGGGGGGTCCCTCACAGATACGCAGTATTTT
cdr3_aa: CASSLVPSGGSLTDTQYF
j_call: TRBJ2-3
v_call: TRBV7-8
d_call: TRBD2
clone_size: .

cdr3_nt: TGTGCCAGCAGTGAATTCGGACTAGCCTCCCGTGCCGGGGAGCTGTTTTTT
cdr3_aa: CASSEFGLASRAGELFF
j_call: TRBJ2-2
v_call: TRBV2
d_call: TRBD2
clone_size: .

cdr3_nt: TGCAGCGGGGGTGCTAGGGGGCGCACAGATACGCAGTATTTT
cdr3_aa: CSGGARGRTDTQYF
j_call: TRBJ2-3
v_call: TRBV29-1
d_call: TRBD1
clone_size: .

cdr3_nt: TGTGCCAGCAGTTACACCGGAAACACTGAAGCTTTCTTT
cdr3_aa: CASSYTGNTEAFF
j_call: TRBJ1-1
v_call: TRBV6-5
d_call: .
clone_size: .

cdr3_nt: TGTGCCAGCAGCCTGGGCCGGGCCCAAGGGCAGTTCTTC
cdr3_aa: CASSLGRAQGQFF
j_call: TRBJ2-1
v_call: TRBV11-2
d_call: .
clone_size: .

cdr3_nt: TGTGCCAGCAGTTTATCCCAGGGGATCATTGCGCATGGCTACACCTTC
cdr3_aa: CASSLSQGIIAHGYTF
j_call: TRBJ1-2
v_call: TRBV27
d_call: .
clone_size: .

cdr3_nt: TGTGCCAGCAGTGAAGCGCCGGCTGGATCCACCGGGGAGCTGTTTTTT
cdr3_aa: CASSEAPAGSTGELFF
j_call: TRBJ2-2
v_call: TRBV2
d_call: .
clone_size: .

cdr3_nt: TGTGCCAGCAGCTTAGGGCAGTATCAGCCCCAGCATTTT
cdr3_aa: CASSLGQYQPQHF
j_call: TRBJ1-5
v_call: TRBV7-8
d_call: .
clone_size: .

cdr3_nt: TGTGCCAGCACCTCCGCCCCCTTAGCCCTTTCTAACTATGGCTACACCTTC
cdr3_aa: CASTSAPLALSNYGYTF
j_call: TRBJ1-2
v_call: TRBV5-6
d_call: .
clone_size: .

cdr3_nt: TGTGCCAGTAGTATGGGGGACTCTGGAAACACCATATATTTT
cdr3_aa: CASSMGDSGNTIYF
j_call: TRBJ1-3
v_call: TRBV19
d_call: .
clone_size: .

cdr3_nt: TGTGCCAGCAGTTACGCCACTGGGGTAAGGGTCTACGAGCAGTACTTC
cdr3_aa: CASSYATGVRVYEQYF
j_call: TRBJ2-7
v_call: TRBV6-5
d_call: .
clone_size: .

cdr3_nt: TGTGCCAGTAGTATGAACACCGGGGAGCTGTTTTTT
cdr3_aa: CASSMNTGELFF
j_call: TRBJ2-2
v_call: TRBV19
d_call: .
clone_size: .

cdr3_nt: TGTGCCAGCAGCTTAGGGGGCTTCGGGCAGAACACTGAAGCTTTCTTT
cdr3_aa: CASSLGGFGQNTEAFF
j_call: TRBJ1-1
v_call: TRBV5-4
d_call: TRBD1
clone_size: .

cdr3_nt: TGTGCCAGCAGCCCGGTGGGGGGTGGTCAAGAGACCCAGTACTTC
cdr3_aa: CASSPVGGGQETQYF
j_call: TRBJ2-5
v_call: TRBV7-3
d_call: .
clone_size: .

cdr3_nt: TGTGCCAGTAGCCCGGGACAGATCCCGGTTAATCAGCCCCAGCATTTT
cdr3_aa: CASSPGQIPVNQPQHF
j_call: TRBJ1-5
v_call: TRBV19
d_call: TRBD1
clone_size: few

cdr3_nt: TGTGCCTGGAGTGACTCGGACCGGGGGGGCTACACCTTC
cdr3_aa: CAWSDSDRGGYTF
j_call: TRBJ1-2
v_call: TRBV30
d_call: .
clone_size: .

cdr3_nt: TGCGCCAGCAGCCAGGTTAAGGGGACCCGCCAAGAGACCCAGTACTTC
cdr3_aa: CASSQVKGTRQETQYF
j_call: TRBJ2-5
v_call: TRBV5-1
d_call: .
clone_size: .

cdr3_nt: TGTGCCAGCAGCTTAGCGCTAGGGCCAGGCGGGGAGCTGTTTTTT
cdr3_aa: CASSLALGPGGELFF
j_call: TRBJ2-2
v_call: TRBV7-2
d_call: .
clone_size: .

cdr3_nt: TGTGCCAGCACCGGGACTAGCGGCAGCTCCTACAATGAGCAGTTCTTC
cdr3_aa: CASTGTSGSSYNEQFF
j_call: TRBJ2-1
v_call: TRBV28
d_call: TRBD2
clone_size: .

cdr3_nt: TGTGCCAGCAGCAGAAGAAACACCGGGGAGCTGTTTTTT
cdr3_aa: CASSRRNTGELFF
j_call: TRBJ2-2
v_call: TRBV11-1
d_call: .
clone_size: .

cdr3_nt: TGTGCCAGCAGGCCTACAGGACCCACCAACTATGGCTACACCTTC
cdr3_aa: CASRPTGPTNYGYTF
j_call: TRBJ1-2
v_call: TRBV7-2
d_call: .
clone_size: .

cdr3_nt: TGTGCCAGCAGCTTGCGCACTGAGCAGTTCTTC
cdr3_aa: CASSLRTEQFF
j_call: TRBJ2-1
v_call: TRBV7-8
d_call: .
clone_size: .

cdr3_nt: TGTGCCAGCAGCCTTGACACGCGCGGTCAGCCCCAGCATTTT
cdr3_aa: CASSLDTRGQPQHF
j_call: TRBJ1-5
v_call: TRBV5-5
d_call: .
clone_size: .

cdr3_nt: TGTGCCAGCAGCTTAGGGGAAAACTATGGCTACACCTTC
cdr3_aa: CASSLGENYGYTF
j_call: TRBJ1-2
v_call: TRBV7-3
d_call: .
clone_size: once

cdr3_nt: TGTGCCAGCAGTTTCGCGGGATCTGGAAACACCATATATTTT
cdr3_aa: CASSFAGSGNTIYF
j_call: TRBJ1-3
v_call: TRBV28
d_call: .
clone_size: .

cdr3_nt: TGTGCCAGCAGAGCGGGGACGCCGAACACTGAAGCTTTCTTT
cdr3_aa: CASRAGTPNTEAFF
j_call: TRBJ1-1
v_call: TRBV5-8
d_call: .
clone_size: .

cdr3_nt: TGTGCCAGCAGCCTTCACGGGGCCTCAAGCACAGATACGCAGTATTTT
cdr3_aa: CASSLHGASSTDTQYF
j_call: TRBJ2-3
v_call: TRBV5-5
d_call: .
clone_size: .

cdr3_nt: TGTGCCAGTAGTTCACAGCGGGAGGCTCGGGAGCAGTACTTC
cdr3_aa: CASSSQREAREQYF
j_call: TRBJ2-7
v_call: TRBV19
d_call: TRBD2
clone_size: .

cdr3_nt: TGTGCCACCTCGGGAGGGGGCGTACCAGAAGGAACCCAGTACTTC
cdr3_aa: CATSGGGVPEGTQYF
j_call: TRBJ2-5
v_call: TRBV28
d_call: .
clone_size: .

cdr3_nt: TGTGCCAGCAGCTTCCCCCCCTGGCAGGGGGCAGTTACCGGGGAGCTGTTTTTT
cdr3_aa: CASSFPPWQGAVTGELFF
j_call: TRBJ2-2
v_call: TRBV11-2
d_call: TRBD1
clone_size: .